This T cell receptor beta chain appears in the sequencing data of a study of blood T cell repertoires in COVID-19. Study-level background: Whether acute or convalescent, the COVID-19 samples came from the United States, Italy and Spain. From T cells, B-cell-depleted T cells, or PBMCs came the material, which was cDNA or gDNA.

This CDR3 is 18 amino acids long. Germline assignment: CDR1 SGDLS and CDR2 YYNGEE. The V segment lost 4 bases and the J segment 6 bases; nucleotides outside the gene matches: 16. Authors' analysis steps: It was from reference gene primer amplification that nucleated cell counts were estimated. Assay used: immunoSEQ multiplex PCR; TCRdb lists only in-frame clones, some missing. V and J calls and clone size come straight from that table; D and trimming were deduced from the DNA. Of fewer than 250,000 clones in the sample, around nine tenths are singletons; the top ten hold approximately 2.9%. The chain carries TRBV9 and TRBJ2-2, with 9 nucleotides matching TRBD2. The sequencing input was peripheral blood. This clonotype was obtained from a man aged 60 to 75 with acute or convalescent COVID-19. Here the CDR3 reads CASSPLGRGGINSGELFF. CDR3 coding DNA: TGTGCCAGCAGCCCCCTGGGGCGGGGGGGCATAAATTCCGGGGAGCTGTTTTTT.